This TCR beta chain was identified in a study of blood T cell repertoires in COVID-19. Background on the study: Collection of acute and convalescent COVID-19 samples took place in the United States, Italy and Spain.

Trimming removed 3 bases at V and 6 bases at J, with 8 bases between. Germline loops: CDR1 LNHDA, CDR2 SQIVND (reference sequence). The CDR3 length is 13 residues. Across 20 to 25 US areas, participants ranged in age from 18 to 89 years. Either two negative PCRs, clearance, or symptom resolution qualified Cohort 3 donors as recovered. Repertoires were generated with immunoSEQ multiplex PCR, while TCRdb's copy carries only in-frame clones and drops some. The sample yields about 310,000 clones, about nine tenths seen once. The J gene is TRBJ2-2, the V gene TRBV19; D unclear. Sequenced input: PBMCs or T cells enriched from blood (not recorded which). This receptor was obtained from a woman in her 40s who had recovered from COVID-19. This CDR3 reads CASSIVGSGELFF. CDR3 bases: TGTGCCAGTAGTATCGTCGGGTCCGGGGAGCTGTTTTTT.